The next 3 T cell receptor beta chains were all read from a single sample in a study of preoperative IRX-2 immunotherapy in early breast cancer. The protocol was immunoSEQ multiplex PCR, while the TCRdb copy is restricted to in-frame clones and leaves out a portion. Of 35,000 to 55,000 clones in the sample, over 85% were seen once. Treatment defined: preoperative locoregional IRX-2 cytokine immunotherapy. Sequences were derived from tumor tissue, sampled after IRX-2 immunotherapy. The receptors here all came from a human donor with breast cancer.

V usage is TRBV6-6 and J usage is TRBJ1-2, with D unresolved. Trimming stripped 0 bases from V and 8 bases from J, with 16 bases between. Germline loops: CDR1 MNHNY, CDR2 SVGAGI (reference sequence). The CDR3 covers 15 residues. CDR3 protein: CASSYSPIDLMGYTF. The CDR3 region has the DNA TGTGCCAGCAGTTACTCGCCCATCGACCTTATGGGCTACACCTTC.

The chain recombines TRBV27 with TRBJ2-7, with D possibly TRBD1 on 5 matching bases. The CDR3 is 15 amino acids. Trimming took off 5 bases at V and 2 bases at J, with 16 bases between the two ends. Germline V gene sequence: CDR1 MNHEY, CDR2 SMNVEV (reference sequence). The CDR3 nucleotides read TGTGCCAGCAGTCCCCGACAGCAGCCGACCTACGAGCAGTACTTC. Translated: CASSPRQQPTYEQYF.

J is TRBJ2-1 and V is TRBV5-1; 9 bases align to TRBD1. Germline assignment: CDR1 SGHRS and CDR2 YFSETQ. The CDR3 loop spans 16 amino acids. V shed 6 bases, J shed 6 bases, and the junction held 13 bases outside the gene matches. CDR3 nucleotide sequence: TGCGCCAGCAACCCTGGGTCGGGACAGGGTCGCAATGAGCAGTTCTTC. Translation gives CASNPGSGQGRNEQFF.